This T cell receptor (beta chain) was recovered during a study of control samples from healthy donors and cancer patients. Method: immunoSEQ multiplex PCR; TCRdb's copy keeps in-frame clones and lacks some. The sample carries tens of thousands of clones, approximately 84% recorded once. Sequenced: PBMCs. This TCR came from a man aged 70 or older with lung cancer.

The CDR3 region is CASSEGRDRGRETQYF. In DNA, the CDR3 is TGCGCCAGCAGTGAGGGCCGGGACAGGGGCAGAGAGACCCAGTACTTC. The J gene is TRBJ2-5, the V gene TRBV10-1; 10 bases are shared with TRBD1. Germline values: CDR1 WNHNN, CDR2 SYGVQD (reference sequence). With 2 bases clipped from V and 4 bases from J, the junction kept 7 bases outside the gene matches. The CDR3 has 16 residues.